This TCR beta chain was captured in a study of post-analysis software for immune sequencing data. Study-wide findings and caveats: Controls had lower frequencies than patients of about 5 TRBV segments, which included TRBV5-6, TRBV5-1 and TRBV20-1. Samples from a shared batch, those prepared together, strongly co-clustered by F measure. Comparison with controls showed significantly lower normalized Chao1 diversity in multiple sclerosis patients.

The CDR3 is 12 amino acids. The germline gives CDR1 MDHEN, CDR2 SYDVKM. Trimming removed 8 bases from V and 7 bases from J, with 12 bases in between. Prepared TCR beta cDNA libraries contained unique molecular identifiers. It was from roughly 1 to 10 million T cells that approximately 500,000 cDNA molecules came. TCRdb reprocessed the PCR reads with MiXCR, giving one entry per CDR3 protein. Of roughly 730,000 distinct CDR3 sequences listed, 25% to 30% are singletons. Details on this clonotype: What it binds is not known.

The sequencing input was blood. V usage is TRBV28 and J usage is TRBJ2-1; D is unclear. The clonotype was recovered from a girl aged 10-17 years with multiple sclerosis. In nucleotides, the CDR3 is TGTGCCAGCGGTTACCCCTTGAATGAGCAGTTCTTC. It encodes CASGYPLNEQFF.